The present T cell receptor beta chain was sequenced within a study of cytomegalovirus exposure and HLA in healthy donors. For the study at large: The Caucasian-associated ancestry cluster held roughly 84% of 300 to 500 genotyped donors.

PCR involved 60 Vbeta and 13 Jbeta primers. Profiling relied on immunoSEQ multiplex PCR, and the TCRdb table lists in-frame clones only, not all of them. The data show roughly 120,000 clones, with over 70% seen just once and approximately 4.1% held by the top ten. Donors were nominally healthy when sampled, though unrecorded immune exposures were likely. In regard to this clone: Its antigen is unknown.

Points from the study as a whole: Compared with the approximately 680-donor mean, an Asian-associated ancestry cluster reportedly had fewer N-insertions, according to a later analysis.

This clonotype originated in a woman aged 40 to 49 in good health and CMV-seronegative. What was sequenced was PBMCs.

The CDR3 DNA follows: TGTGCCAGCAGCTTGGAGAGCTCCTCCTACGAGCAGTACTTC. Translated, it gives CASSLESSSYEQYF. The gene calls are TRBV7-9 and TRBJ2-7; D is undetermined. CDR1 and CDR2 from the germline V gene are SEHNR and FQNEAQ (reference sequence). The CDR3 extends over 14 amino acids. Deletions cut 3 bases from V and 0 bases from J, with 9 bases between.